The 6 T cell receptor beta chains below were found in one sample sequenced in a study of blood T cell repertoires in COVID-19. Profiled with immunoSEQ multiplex PCR; TCRdb holds only in-frame clones, not every one. Here the sample spans more than 300,000 clones, roughly 86% being singletons. Sequenced input: peripheral blood. The receptors come from a woman under 40 with COVID-19, enrolled during active disease.

The chain employs TRBV6-5 and TRBJ2-3, with TRBD2 matching 12 bases. Trimming took 7 bases from V and 7 from J; bases not matched to a gene: 6. CDR1 and CDR2 (germline): MNHEY, SVGAGI. The CDR3 is made up of 14 amino acids. The CDR3 bases are TGTGCCAGCATTAGGACTAGCGGGGTGTATACGCAGTATTTT. Its protein product is CASIRTSGVYTQYF.

This clone is a singleton in its sample. The V and J genes are TRBV19 and TRBJ1-1, with D uncertain. Trimming pared 4 bases from V and 1 base from J, leaving 13 bases between. The CDR3 is 15 amino acids. Germline values: CDR1 LNHDA, CDR2 SQIVND (reference sequence). CDR3 sequence (DNA): TGTGCCAGTAGTAAGGGAGGTGCTCCGAACACTGAAGCTTTCTTT. This codes for CASSKGGAPNTEAFF.

The CDR3 region is CASSPRLLDRENQPQHF. CDR3 bases: TGTGCCAGCAGCCCACGGCTTTTGGACAGGGAAAATCAGCCCCAGCATTTT. This chain links TRBV5-8 with TRBJ1-5, with 8 bases lining up with TRBD1. This CDR3 spans 17 amino acids. V dropped 4 bases and J dropped 4; count of bases not matched to a gene: 13. The germline gives CDR1 SGHTS, CDR2 YDEGEE.

The gene calls are TRBV9 and TRBJ2-1; maybe TRBD1 (5 bases). The CDR3 sequence is 15 residues long. The V and J ends lost 0 bases and 2 bases respectively, with 9 bases between them. In germline, CDR1 is SGDLS, CDR2 YYNGEE. In nucleotides, the CDR3 is TGTGCCAGCAGCGTAGAGGCAGGGACCTACAATGAGCAGTTCTTC. Its translation is CASSVEAGTYNEQFF. Drawing the rest from reference TRBV9 and TRBJ2-1, the complete variable domain is DSGVTQTPKHLITATGQRVTLRCSPRSGDLSVYWYQQSLDQGLQFLIQYYNGEERAKGNILERFSAQQFPDLHSELNLSSLELGDSALYFCASSVEAGTYNEQFFGPGTRLTVL.

The chain recombines TRBV19 with TRBJ2-2; D ambiguous. Trimming pared 6 bases from V and 0 bases from J, leaving 11 bases between. The CDR3 consists of 15 residues. The germline CDR1 and CDR2 sequences are LNHDA and SQIVND (reference sequence). The CDR3 sequence is CASRAGQANTGELFF. The CDR3 DNA sequence: TGTGCCAGTAGAGCCGGCCAGGCGAACACCGGGGAGCTGTTTTTT.

The rearrangement uses TRBV23-1 and TRBJ1-5; D remains ambiguous. TRBV23-1 has ORF status, its function being uncertain. V was pared by 11 bases and J by 5 bases, with 16 bases between. CDR3 length equals 13 residues. The CDR3 DNA is TGCGCCGCAGAGGCCACCCCCGATCAGCCCCAGCATTTT. The encoded protein is CAAEATPDQPQHF.